What follows is one T cell receptor (beta chain) and its context. This clone's antigen is unknown. Qualities for individual bases were not recorded, and no much larger clone is one base off. This entry belongs to a study of human T cells and chemical hapten exposure (dated by TCRdb to the early 2020s). Study-wide context: For sensitization, 2% DPC in acetone was applied to an approximately 2 cm by approximately 2 cm area of upper inner arm skin. Weekly therapeutic DPC doses were additionally applied to the scalp of patients throughout the roughly 23-week study period. Patch testing on the upper back used Finn chambers containing 0.01% DPC, with scoring done after 6 days according to International Contact Dermatitis Research Group standards. Alopecia areata with under or over 50% scalp involvement, alopecia totalis and alopecia universalis were represented in the patient cohort, which was mostly female. Libraries were pooled for sequencing, and variation in per-sample TCR yields was attributed mainly to small differences in library volumes within the pool. The study tracked peripheral blood TCR repertoire changes in vivo during primary and secondary sensitization to the hapten diphenylcyclopropenone (DPC) in alopecia patients. Blood was sampled from patients pre-sensitization (week 0) and at 2, 6 and about 24 weeks after DPC sensitization. For TCR sequencing, blood came from 25 to 30 alopecia patients at anywhere from one to four time points (pre-sensitization, 2, 6 and 24 weeks). Paper-wide results and their limitations: The number of TCRs above 1 in 1000 frequency did not change with DPC sensitization; there was no evidence of global repertoire structure alterations. Alopecia, a presumed autoimmune disease, was present in all patients, so the immune response of the patients might differ from that of healthy individuals. Patch test score was positively correlated with the number of PT1 expanded TCRs, with significance at thresholds 8, 16 and 32 but not at 4. Significantly more large CDR3 similarity clusters were formed by expanded TCRs than by pre-sensitization or healthy control sets, consistent with antigen-driven responses. After repeated subsampling, changes were observed in the strength of the expansion versus patch-test correlation and in the threshold at which the correlation became significant.

The receptor library was made with RACE. Sequencing took place on a NextSeq 500. Library preparation attached unique molecular identifiers to individual cDNA molecules for quantitative, reproducible TCR counting. For every blood RNA sample, sequencing covered both the TCR alpha and TCR beta chains. From the authors' description of their analysis: A median of roughly 99,000 TCRs per sample was observed, with a range of roughly 20,000 to 750,000. V, J and CDR3 annotation of the TCR reads was performed with the Decombinator software suite. For PS versus PT1 abundance plots, all samples were subsampled to the same number of TCRs (28,000). TCRs were defined as expanded if absent before sensitization and observed at least eight times at the 2-week time point. TCRdb ran its own pipeline on the public reads, namely fastp trimming at Q25 and MiXCR clone calling, and kept in-frame beta chains. CDR3 protein sequences are deduplicated, and each keeps its most common genes and DNA. These V and J calls are TCRdb output, not the study's own analysis. This sample lists 80,000 to 95,000 distinct CDR3 sequences; approximately 10% were detected once. 2.2% of the sample rests with the top ten.

The CDR3, from cysteine to phenylalanine, totals 14 residues. Only CDR3 DNA remains: 42 bases, in frame from the first base. In the germline V gene (reference sequence), CDR1 corresponds to GTSNPN and CDR2 to SVGIG. V is reduced by 0 bases and J by 5 bases, leaving a spacing of 11 bases between them. This specimen's time point label, interpreted: patch test 2, 6 weeks after DPC sensitization. The treatment or condition tag for this specimen amounts to: therapeutic diphenylcyclopropenone sensitization with weekly scalp DPC. At every patch-test visit, the blood draw took place before the patch test was put on. Eligible patients were aged 18 to 70, diagnosed with alopecia, deemed suitable for DPC therapy, and excluded if pregnant. Total RNA was isolated from unfractionated whole blood collected in Tempus Blood RNA tubes.

The rearrangement joined TRBV30 to TRBJ1-5, with a tentative D gene TRBD1 over 6 matching bases. The sequencing here drew on whole blood, taken in connection with sensitization to the hapten diphenylcyclopropenone (DPC). The clonotype comes from a man between 35 and 55 years old with alopecia areata. Some clones in this sample may be carry-over from other donors' samples. CDR3 loop: CAWSVPQGDQPQHF. The DNA is TGTGCCTGGAGTGTCCCACAGGGAGATCAGCCCCAGCATTTT.